Below are 21 T cell receptor beta chains sequenced from a single sample in a study of blood T cell repertoires in COVID-19. Produced via immunoSEQ multiplex PCR; TCRdb's table is partial and in-frame only. The table includes approximately 290,000 clones, approximately 91% detected once. Sequencing was performed on peripheral blood. The receptors were gathered from a woman in her sixties or seventies with acute or convalescent COVID-19.

V and J are TRBV27 and TRBJ2-7; TRBD1 might be the D (6 bases). Per germline, CDR1 MNHEY and CDR2 SMNVEV (reference sequence). Trimming pared 6 bases from V and 0 bases from J, leaving 15 bases between. CDR3 length: 15 amino acids. CDR3 amino acids: CASRTSGVPSYEQYF. For the CDR3, the DNA is TGTGCCAGCAGGACATCAGGGGTCCCCTCCTACGAGCAGTACTTC.

The rearrangement uses TRBV9 and TRBJ2-7, with a weak D call TRBD2 (5 bases). This CDR3 contains 13 residues. CDR1 and CDR2 from the germline V gene are SGDLS and YYNGEE. V was pared by 4 bases and J by 4 bases, with 12 bases between. The CDR3 DNA reads TGTGCCAGCAGCCCCCGGACTGAATACGAGCAGTACTTC. As protein: CASSPRTEYEQYF.

In the case of this clone: Different DNA sequences within this sample yield the same CDR3. The chain has TRBV5-1 and TRBJ1-5; TRBD1 aligns across 8 bases. CDR3 length equals 15 residues. V dropped 0 bases and J dropped 4; count of bases not matched to a gene: 3. Germline lookup yields CDR1 SGHRS and CDR2 YFSETQ. The CDR3 region is CASSLAGQGNQPQHF. The CDR3 DNA sequence: TGCGCCAGCAGCTTGGCCGGACAGGGAAATCAGCCCCAGCATTTT.

The chain is built from TRBV12-5 and TRBJ2-7; TRBD1 matches at 7 bases. V was pared by 6 bases and J by 0 bases, with 11 bases of the junction left unmatched. The germline V gene has CDR1 LGHNT and CDR2 FRNRAP. This CDR3 contains 16 residues. CDR3 DNA sequence: TGTGCTAGTGGCCCTTTCGGGACAGCGAGCTCCTACGAGCAGTACTTC. Protein: CASGPFGTASSYEQYF.

This clone was counted a few times. The chain joins TRBV27 to TRBJ2-2; TRBD2 matches 7 bases. Germline lookup yields CDR1 MNHEY and CDR2 SMNVEV (reference sequence). Germline trimming cut 2 bases from V and 0 bases from J; bases unmatched to any gene: 0. The CDR3 runs to 15 residues. CDR3 loop: CASSLAGANTGELFF. CDR3 sequence (DNA): TGTGCCAGCAGTTTAGCGGGGGCGAACACCGGGGAGCTGTTTTTT.

This rearrangement joins TRBV5-6 to TRBJ1-2, with a tentative D call TRBD1 (6 bases). V shed 7 bases and J shed 2 bases, with 12 bases lying between them. CDR1 and CDR2 from the germline V gene are SGHDT and YYEEEE. This CDR3 is built from 13 residues. The CDR3 coding sequence is TGTGCCAGCCGTGAGCAGGGGAACTATGGCTACACCTTC. It codes for CASREQGNYGYTF.

The J gene is TRBJ2-2, the V gene TRBV4-3, with D unclear. The CDR3 is 15 residues long. Trimming cost V 1 base and J 0 bases, with 6 bases left between them. The germline V gene has CDR1 LGHNA and CDR2 YSLEER. The CDR3 DNA is TGCGCCAGCAGCCAAGGACTTGCGAACACCGGGGAGCTGTTTTTT. It encodes CASSQGLANTGELFF.

This chain links TRBV27 with TRBJ1-6, with D maybe TRBD1 (5 bases). Germline V CDR1 and CDR2: MNHEY, SMNVEV (reference sequence). The V end lost 3 bases, the J end lost 6 bases, and 12 bases lay between the germline ends. The CDR3 has 15 amino acids. The CDR3 DNA follows: TGTGCCAGCAGTTTCCTCGGGAGGGGTAATTCACCCCTCCACTTT. It codes for CASSFLGRGNSPLHF.

The rearrangement uses TRBV30 and TRBJ2-7, with TRBD1 matching over 7 bases. The CDR3 sequence is 14 residues long. Germline CDR1 is GTSNPN and CDR2 is SVGIG (reference sequence). The junction had 9 bases not matched to a gene; V was cut back by 2 bases and J by 5 bases. The CDR3 DNA is TGTGCCTGGAGTCGAGGGGGCGCCGGAAACGAGCAGTACTTC. It is translated as CAWSRGGAGNEQYF.

This sequence joins TRBV5-1 and TRBJ2-1, with a weak D call TRBD2 (6 bases). V shed 0 bases and J shed 2 bases, with 9 bases lying between them. CDR1 SGHRS and CDR2 YFSETQ come from the germline V gene. CDR3 size: 15 residues. The CDR3 nucleotides read TGCGCCAGCAGCTTGGTGGGGGAGGCCTACAATGAGCAGTTCTTC. Translating gives CASSLVGEAYNEQFF.

V usage is TRBV9 and J usage is TRBJ2-1; 10 nucleotides line up with TRBD2. V was clipped by 0 bases and J by 6 bases; unmatched bases: 3. This CDR3 has 15 residues. Germline loops: CDR1 SGDLS, CDR2 YYNGEE. The CDR3 sequence: CASSVELAGVNEQFF. The CDR3 region has the DNA TGTGCCAGCAGCGTAGAGCTAGCGGGAGTCAATGAGCAGTTCTTC.

The rearrangement joins TRBV7-2 to TRBJ2-1; the D gene is possibly TRBD2 (5 bases). Germline-derived CDR1 and CDR2 are SGHTA and FQGNSA. The V and J ends lost 0 bases and 0 bases respectively, with 9 bases between them. This CDR3 comprises 16 residues. In nucleotides, the CDR3 is TGTGCCAGCAGCTTAGCTAAAGGGAGCTCCTACAATGAGCAGTTCTTC. It is translated as CASSLAKGSSYNEQFF.

The chain carries TRBV28 and TRBJ2-1, with D maybe TRBD2 (5 bases). Trimming pared 5 bases from V and 3 bases from J, leaving 20 bases between. This CDR3 spans 17 amino acids. CDR1 is MDHEN, CDR2 SYDVKM, per germline. The CDR3 sequence is CASSPSRAGGLYNEQFF. The CDR3 DNA reads TGTGCCAGCAGTCCGTCCCGAGCTGGAGGCCTCTACAATGAGCAGTTCTTC.

This clone is a singleton in its sample. The J gene is TRBJ1-2, the V gene TRBV20-1; D not certain. The CDR3 covers 13 residues. Per the germline V gene, CDR1 is DFQATT and CDR2 is SNEGSKA (reference sequence). Trimming shortened V by 3 bases and J by 2 bases, and 10 bases separated the two germline ends. CDR3 coding DNA: TGCAGTGCTAGTCAGGAGGACAACTATGGCTACACCTTC. The encoded protein is CSASQEDNYGYTF.

The chain recombines TRBV2 with TRBJ2-1, with 12 nucleotides matching TRBD2. Germline V CDR1 and CDR2: SNHLY, FYNNEI. The CDR3 consists of 15 residues. The V and J ends lost 3 bases and 10 bases, in that order; junction bases with no gene match: 7. For the CDR3, the DNA is TGTGCCAGCAGTGAGGGGACTAGCGGGCCAACGGAGCAGTTCTTC. Its protein is CASSEGTSGPTEQFF. Complete variable domain (other parts from reference TRBV2 and TRBJ2-1): EPEVTQTPSHQVTQMGQEVILRCVPISNHLYFYWYRQILGQKVEFLVSFYNNEISEKSEIFDDQFSVERPDGSNFTLKIRSTKLEDSAMYFCASSEGTSGPTEQFFGPGTRLTVL.

This chain uses TRBV30 with TRBJ1-6; 10 bases align to TRBD1. J was trimmed by 10 bases and V by 3 bases; bases with no gene match: 3. The CDR3 loop spans 13 amino acids. Looked up from germline, CDR1 is GTSNPN and CDR2 is SVGIG (reference sequence). The DNA for the CDR3 is TGTGCCTGGAGGGGACAGGGGCGGTCACCCCTCCACTTT. As protein: CAWRGQGRSPLHF.

This clone was seen once. The V gene is TRBV20-1, the J gene TRBJ1-2; D is possibly TRBD1 (5 bases). The CDR3 spans 11 residues. Germline lookup yields CDR1 DFQATT and CDR2 SNEGSKA (reference sequence). Trimming left V 4 bases short and J 8 bases short, with 11 bases between. The CDR3 loop is CSATQGGGYTF. The DNA of the CDR3 is TGCAGTGCTACGCAGGGCGGCGGCTACACCTTC.

V is TRBV2 and J is TRBJ2-3; TRBD2 agrees at 11 bases. The junction had 9 bases not matched to a gene; V was cut back by 11 bases and J by 2 bases. The germline CDR1 and CDR2 sequences are SNHLY and FYNNEI. This CDR3 comprises 15 residues. CDR3 in DNA: TGTGCCCGCTCAGGGACTAGCGGATTCACAGATACGCAGTATTTT. This encodes CARSGTSGFTDTQYF.

This chain uses TRBV7-2 with TRBJ1-4; no clear D gene. The CDR3 spans 13 residues. With 5 bases removed from V and 6 bases from J, the gap between germline ends came to 10 bases. Per germline, CDR1 SGHTA and CDR2 FQGNSA. CDR3: CASSQGRDEKLFF. CDR3 in DNA: TGTGCCAGCAGCCAAGGGAGGGATGAAAAACTGTTTTTT.

This clone appeared a few times. The chain is built from TRBV12-3 or TRBV12-4 and TRBJ1-3; D is ambiguous. V was shortened by 6 bases and J by 3 bases, with 9 bases between the two germline ends. This CDR3 comprises 13 residues. The CDR3: CASRRNGGNTIYF. CDR3 nucleotides: TGTGCCAGCAGACGAAACGGTGGAAACACCATATATTTT.

This clone was observed once. The rearrangement uses TRBV9 and TRBJ2-2; 11 bases line up with TRBD2. Germline lookup yields CDR1 SGDLS and CDR2 YYNGEE. J was trimmed by 5 bases and V by 2 bases; bases with no gene match: 8. CDR3 length: 17 amino acids. As DNA, the CDR3 is TGTGCCAGCAGCGTTCCCAGGGTAGCGGGAGGGACCGGGGAGCTGTTTTTT. It codes for CASSVPRVAGGTGELFF.